The 26 T cell receptor beta chains presented below share a single source sample, sequenced in a study of shared clonotypes between healthy human individuals. Assay: immunoSEQ multiplex PCR; the TCRdb copy retains only in-frame clones and omits some. The sample lists 550,000 to 850,000 clones, just under 75% occurring once. The sample comprised memory CD4+ T cells sorted from blood. Subset: CD45RA-negative fraction. Receptors were obtained from a woman aged 30 to 39 in good health.

The chain is built from TRBV10-3 and TRBJ2-1, with 7 bases identical to TRBD2. The CDR3 covers 12 residues. In germline, CDR1 is ENHRY, CDR2 SYGVKD. V dropped 6 bases and J dropped 6; count of bases not matched to a gene: 2. For the CDR3, the DNA is TGTGCCATCAGGGGCGGGAGCAATGAGCAGTTCTTC. Protein product: CAIRGGSNEQFF.

The sample holds one count of this clone. V usage is TRBV6-5 and J usage is TRBJ2-3; either TRBD1 or TRBD2 may supply D (6 bases each). Trimming left V 6 bases short and J 2 bases short, with 12 bases between. From germline, CDR1 is MNHEY and CDR2 SVGAGI. CDR3 length equals 14 residues. CDR3 nucleotide sequence: TGTGCCAGCAGCAACGGGGGCTCCACAGATACGCAGTATTTT. Protein: CASSNGGSTDTQYF.

The gene calls are TRBV7-9 and TRBJ1-5; TRBD1 matches 9 bases. V dropped 1 base and J dropped 6; count of bases not matched to a gene: 13. Germline CDR1 is SEHNR and CDR2 is FQNEAQ (reference sequence). This CDR3 is 18 amino acids long. As DNA, the CDR3 is TGTGCCAGCAGCTTAGTTGACTCCGGGACAGGGAAGCGTCAGCCCCAGCATTTT. Encoded protein: CASSLVDSGTGKRQPQHF.

The chain joins TRBV27 to TRBJ2-1; a possible D gene is TRBD1 (5 bases). Trimming pared 2 bases from V and 4 bases from J, leaving 18 bases between. This CDR3 has 17 amino acids. The V gene's germline CDR1 is MNHEY and CDR2 SMNVEV (reference sequence). The CDR3 DNA sequence: TGTGCCAGCAGTTTAATAGTTCCGACTGGGGCTTACAATGAGCAGTTCTTC. This translates into CASSLIVPTGAYNEQFF.

This clone is a singleton in its sample. This chain connects TRBV6-5 to TRBJ1-2; possible D gene TRBD1, 5 bases. V lost 5 bases and J lost 7, with 14 bases in between. Germline values: CDR1 MNHEY, CDR2 SVGAGI. The CDR3 spans 13 residues. In DNA form, the CDR3 reads TGTGCCAGCAGTCCCCCAGGGAGATCTGGCTACACCTTC. Its translation: CASSPPGRSGYTF.

The gene calls are TRBV5-1 and TRBJ2-3; D is possibly TRBD1 (6 bases). The CDR3 is 15 residues long. Deletions cut 4 bases from V and 0 bases from J, with 12 bases between. Per the germline V gene, CDR1 is SGHRS and CDR2 is YFSETQ. The CDR3 region has the DNA TGCGCCAGCAGCCCCAGGGGATTCAGCACAGATACGCAGTATTTT. Encoded protein: CASSPRGFSTDTQYF.

A word on this clone: Other DNA sequences from this sample encode an identical CDR3 as well. The rearrangement links TRBV5-6 to TRBJ2-1; TRBD2 aligns across 10 bases. The V segment lost 4 bases and the J segment 2 bases; nucleotides outside the gene matches: 6. The length of the CDR3 is 16 residues. Germline CDR1 SGHDT, CDR2 YYEEEE. The CDR3 spells CASSLDSGRTYNEQFF. In DNA form, the CDR3 reads TGTGCCAGCAGCCTAGATAGCGGGAGGACCTACAATGAGCAGTTCTTC.

The J gene is TRBJ2-2, the V gene TRBV5-1; 7 bases agree with TRBD1. The V gene's germline CDR1 is SGHRS and CDR2 YFSETQ. The CDR3 extends over 15 amino acids. V was pared by 4 bases and J by 0 bases, with 3 bases of the junction left unmatched. CDR3: CASSEGQANTGELFF. The CDR3 nucleotides read TGCGCCAGCAGCGAAGGACAGGCGAACACCGGGGAGCTGTTTTTT.

On this clone: At one end the junction does not follow the germline gene, possibly because of a read error. This chain uses TRBV6-5 with TRBJ2-7; D unresolved. Germline V CDR1 and CDR2: MNHEY, SVGAGI. This CDR3 comprises 13 residues. The CDR3, as DNA: TGTGCCATCAGTGACCCCGAAACCTACGAGCAGTACTTC. Protein sequence: CAISDPETYEQYF.

The V gene is TRBV5-6, the J gene TRBJ2-7; 9 bases agree with TRBD2. The CDR3 totals 15 residues. Germline-derived CDR1 and CDR2 are SGHDT and YYEEEE. Losses at the gene ends were 3 bases for V and 4 bases for J; bases not matched to a gene: 8. Here the CDR3 reads CASSSPASGVYEQYF. CDR3 in DNA: TGTGCCAGCAGCTCGCCTGCTAGCGGGGTTTACGAGCAGTACTTC.

The J gene is TRBJ2-7, the V gene TRBV6-6; maybe TRBD1 (5 bases). The germline V gene has CDR1 MNHNY and CDR2 SVGAGI (reference sequence). V gave up 6 bases and J gave up 2 bases, with 14 bases separating them. This CDR3 region has 14 residues. CDR3 amino acids: CASSRDSYTYEQYF. The CDR3 DNA follows: TGTGCCAGCAGCCGCGACAGTTACACCTACGAGCAGTACTTC.

At least ten counts were recorded for this clone. The chain employs TRBV5-4 and TRBJ1-1; D is uncertain. The V end lost 2 bases, the J end lost 4 bases, and 12 bases lay between the germline ends. This CDR3 is built from 14 residues. CDR1 is SGHNT, CDR2 YYREEE, per germline (reference sequence). CDR3 nucleotides: TGTGCCAGCAGCTTAACCAAGGGTGTCACTGAAGCTTTCTTT. Translated, it gives CASSLTKGVTEAFF.

The chain carries TRBV5-4 and TRBJ2-1; 7 bases match TRBD2. Per germline, CDR1 SGHNT and CDR2 YYREEE (reference sequence). The V gene end was trimmed by 2 bases and the J gene end by 6 bases; junction bases not matched to a gene: 8. The CDR3 sequence is 15 residues long. CDR3 bases: TGTGCCAGCAGCTTAGCGGGACCTCGGGGCAATGAGCAGTTCTTC. Translation gives CASSLAGPRGNEQFF.

The chain carries TRBV28 and TRBJ1-6; TRBD1 is a possible D gene (6 bases). The V end lost 5 bases, the J end lost 4 bases, and 9 bases lay between the germline ends. The CDR3 extends over 14 amino acids. Germline assignment: CDR1 MDHEN and CDR2 SYDVKM. DNA of the CDR3: TGTGCCAGCAGTCCACAGGGATATAATTCACCCCTCCACTTT. Encoded protein: CASSPQGYNSPLHF.

As concerns this clone: The sample contains more than one DNA sequence encoding this CDR3. The J gene is TRBJ2-5, the V gene TRBV5-1; D might be TRBD2 (5 bases). The CDR3 consists of 14 residues. Looked up from germline, CDR1 is SGHRS and CDR2 is YFSETQ. Trimming took off 0 bases at V and 0 bases at J, with 6 bases between the two ends. This CDR3 reads CASSLGGYQETQYF. The CDR3 nucleotides are TGCGCCAGCAGCTTGGGCGGGTACCAAGAGACCCAGTACTTC.

The chain combines TRBV6-6 with TRBJ1-5; a weak D match, TRBD1 (5 bases). The germline CDR1 and CDR2 sequences are MNHNY and SVGAGI (reference sequence). This CDR3 is 15 amino acids long. The V end lost 6 bases, the J end lost 2 bases, and 14 bases lay between the germline ends. This chain's CDR3 is CASRSRQGGNQPQHF. CDR3 nucleotide sequence: TGTGCCAGCAGGTCCCGGCAGGGCGGCAATCAGCCCCAGCATTTT.

The chain combines TRBV30 with TRBJ1-6; perhaps TRBD1 as D (5 bases). Trimming stripped 0 bases from V and 4 bases from J, with 7 bases between. The CDR3 is 14 residues long. Germline values: CDR1 GTSNPN, CDR2 SVGIG (reference sequence). The CDR3 DNA reads as TGTGCCTGGAGTGTTCGGGGGTATAATTCACCCCTCCACTTT. Amino acid sequence: CAWSVRGYNSPLHF.

The V gene is TRBV28, the J gene TRBJ2-6; 7 bases fit TRBD1. Trimming cost V 10 bases and J 3 bases; bases outside gene matches: 9. Germline loops: CDR1 MDHEN, CDR2 SYDVKM. The CDR3 sequence is 15 residues long. CDR3 region: CATQTGRRGANVLTF. The CDR3 bases are TGTGCCACCCAGACAGGGCGACGTGGGGCCAACGTCCTGACTTTC.

This clone showed up just a few times. The V gene is TRBV6-5, the J gene TRBJ2-7; D remains ambiguous. CDR1 and CDR2 (germline): MNHEY, SVGAGI. V was clipped by 4 bases and J by 6 bases, with 13 bases between them. The CDR3 runs 13 residues. CDR3 nucleotide sequence: TGTGCCAGCAGTTCTGGTGGGTGGAGCGAGCAGTACTTC. This translates into CASSSGGWSEQYF.

This clone was seen a single time. This chain links TRBV30 with TRBJ2-7; 9 positions match TRBD1. CDR1 GTSNPN and CDR2 SVGIG come from the germline V gene (reference sequence). V lost 6 bases to trimming and J lost 3 bases; unmatched junction nucleotides: 3. This CDR3 has 12 residues. The CDR3: CACSTGGYEQYF. CDR3 in DNA: TGTGCCTGCTCGACAGGGGGCTACGAGCAGTACTTC.

This chain connects TRBV28 to TRBJ1-2, with a tentative D call TRBD1 (5 bases). Trimming took 7 bases from V and 10 from J, leaving 22 bases between them. The length of the CDR3 is 14 residues. Germline V gene sequence: CDR1 MDHEN, CDR2 SYDVKM. CDR3 nucleotide sequence: TGTGCCAGCATCCCCCAGGTCCGGGGGTACGTCTACACCTTC. It is translated as CASIPQVRGYVYTF.

CDR3 sequence (DNA): TGTGCCAGTAGTACCCGGGGGGGCTACAATGAGCAGTTCTTC. Amino acid sequence: CASSTRGGYNEQFF. The chain recombines TRBV19 with TRBJ2-1; 8 bases map to TRBD2. Per the germline V gene, CDR1 is LNHDA and CDR2 is SQIVND (reference sequence). This CDR3 is built from 14 residues. The V segment lost 4 bases and the J segment 3 bases; nucleotides outside the gene matches: 2. The whole variable domain, filled in from reference TRBV19 and TRBJ2-1, reads DGGITQSPKYLFRKEGQNVTLSCEQNLNHDAMYWYRQDPGQGLRLIYYSQIVNDFQKGDIAEGYSVSREKKESFPLTVTSAQKNPTAFYLCASSTRGGYNEQFFGPGTRLTVL.

The CDR3 DNA reads TGTGCCAGCAGCCGGAGAGAGAAGTTAAGCTCCTACAATGAGCAGTTCTTC. It specifies CASSRREKLSSYNEQFF. The chain uses TRBV7-9 and TRBJ2-1; no firm D call. The CDR3 covers 17 residues. Germline CDR1 reads SEHNR; CDR2 reads FQNEAQ (reference sequence). The V end was cut by 5 bases, the J end by 0 bases, with 17 bases between.

The V call is TRBV19, the J call TRBJ2-1; 11 nucleotides match TRBD2. CDR3 size: 14 residues. V was clipped by 8 bases and J by 6 bases; unmatched bases: 6. Germline values: CDR1 LNHDA, CDR2 SQIVND (reference sequence). CDR3 loop: CASQLAGASNEQFF. In DNA, the CDR3 is TGTGCCAGTCAACTAGCGGGGGCCTCCAATGAGCAGTTCTTC.

The rearrangement joins TRBV27 to TRBJ2-3, with D possibly TRBD2 on 6 matching bases. The V end lost 4 bases, the J end lost 3 bases, and 17 bases lay between the germline ends. The length of the CDR3 is 16 residues. From germline, CDR1 is MNHEY and CDR2 SMNVEV (reference sequence). As DNA, the CDR3 is TGTGCCAGCAGTTCATGGACGAGGGACTTAACAGATACGCAGTATTTT. This sequence encodes CASSSWTRDLTDTQYF.

The chain carries TRBV30 and TRBJ1-2, with 7 bases lining up with TRBD1. The germline CDR1 and CDR2 sequences are GTSNPN and SVGIG (reference sequence). The CDR3 runs to 14 residues. J gave up 3 bases and V 1 base, and 5 bases lay outside the gene matches. CDR3 protein: CAWSAGTVDYGYTF. For the CDR3, the DNA is TGTGCCTGGAGTGCCGGGACAGTGGACTATGGCTACACCTTC.